Following are 9 T cell receptor beta chains from one sample sequenced in a study of Graves' ophthalmopathy and Graves' hyperthyroidism. RNA served as the template for amplifying TCR beta CDR3 regions. First-round RT-PCR employed HTBI primers, with a second-round multiplex PCR after it. TCRdb processed the multiplex PCR reads anew with MiXCR; each CDR3 protein has one entry. The table records some 400,000 distinct CDR3 sequences, around 18% of them present only once. The sample comprised peripheral blood. These receptors all stem from a woman younger than 30 with Graves' ophthalmopathy.

Comments on this clonotype: One end of the junction fails to match germline, which may point to a read error. The chain uses TRBV12-3 or TRBV12-4 and TRBJ1-1; D gene unclear. The CDR3 spans 13 residues. CDR3 residues: CASSFGRNSEAFF. As DNA, the CDR3 is TGTGCCAGCAGTTTTGGCAGGAACTCTGAAGCTTTCTTT.

This clonotype was observed at least ten times. CDR3 DNA sequence: TGTGCCAGCAGCGCCCTAAGGGGCCAAGAGACCCAGTACTTC. It encodes CASSALRGQETQYF. V usage is TRBV5-6 and J usage is TRBJ2-5; possibly TRBD1 for D (5 bases). The CDR3 spans 14 residues. V was clipped by 4 bases and J by 1 base, with 11 bases between them. The germline gives CDR1 SGHDT, CDR2 YYEEEE.

This clonotype was recorded at least ten times. The chain joins TRBV6-2 or TRBV6-3 to TRBJ2-5; no definite D call. The CDR3 length is 12 residues. V lost 6 bases and J 5 bases, leaving 10 bases between the germline ends. Germline V gene sequence: CDR1 MNHEY, CDR2 SVGEGT. Here the CDR3 reads CASRDMGETQYF. In nucleotides, the CDR3 is TGTGCCAGCAGAGACATGGGGGAGACCCAGTACTTC.

This chain joins TRBV15 and TRBJ2-5; D call uncertain. Germline lookup yields CDR1 LNHNV and CDR2 YYDKDF (reference sequence). This CDR3 is 11 amino acids long. V was pared by 3 bases and J by 4 bases, with 3 bases between. CDR3 protein: CATSSGETQYF. The CDR3 nucleotides are TGTGCCACCAGCAGTGGAGAGACCCAGTACTTC.

This clonotype showed up just a few times. J is TRBJ2-5 and V is TRBV11-3; 12 bases are a match to TRBD2. The CDR3 extends over 15 amino acids. After removal of 6 bases from V and 2 bases from J, the junction contained 4 bases not matched to a gene. Germline CDR1 SGHNT, CDR2 YENEEA. CDR3: CASSFGLAGQETQYF. The CDR3 bases are TGTGCCAGCAGTTTCGGACTAGCGGGGCAAGAGACCCAGTACTTC.

This clonotype was counted at least ten times. The V call is TRBV14, the J call TRBJ1-1, with 7 nucleotides matching TRBD1. The CDR3 totals 15 residues. The junction had 7 bases not matched to a gene; V was cut back by 4 bases and J by 2 bases. Per the germline V gene, CDR1 is SGHDN and CDR2 is FVKESK. The CDR3 is CASSPRTGPNTEAFF. CDR3 DNA sequence: TGTGCCAGCAGCCCTAGGACAGGTCCCAACACTGAAGCTTTCTTT.

In its sample, this clonotype was seen many times. The chain is built from TRBV11-2 and TRBJ2-2; 8 bases agree with TRBD2. This CDR3 is built from 18 residues. The ends lost 2 bases at V and 0 bases at J; junction bases unmatched: 8. Germline V gene sequence: CDR1 SGHAT, CDR2 FQNNGV. The CDR3 reads CASSLSQRGLSNTGELFF. For the CDR3, the DNA is TGTGCCAGCAGCTTAAGTCAGCGGGGGCTATCGAACACCGGGGAGCTGTTTTTT.

This clonotype was counted at least ten times. V gene TRBV6-2 or TRBV6-3 combines with J gene TRBJ1-2; D gene ambiguous. The CDR3 spans 15 residues. Trimming stripped 6 bases from V and 4 bases from J, with 18 bases between. Germline V gene data show CDR1 as MNHEY and CDR2 as SVGEGT. CDR3 bases: TGTGCCAGCAGGGCGACGGCAGGCTCCCTCTATGGCTACACCTTC. Encoded protein: CASRATAGSLYGYTF.

This chain connects TRBV7-9 to TRBJ2-7; a possible D gene is TRBD1 (6 bases). V dropped 0 bases and J dropped 2 bases, with 11 bases sitting between them. Germline V gene lookup returns CDR1 SEHNR and CDR2 FQNEAQ (reference sequence). There are 15 residues in the CDR3. The CDR3 nucleotides read TGTGCCAGCAGCTTAGCCCAGGACAGCCCCTACGAGCAGTACTTC. As protein: CASSLAQDSPYEQYF. Supplemented by reference TRBV7-9 and TRBJ2-7, the full variable domain reads DTGVSQNPRHKITKRGQNVTFRCDPISEHNRLYWYRQTLGQGPEFLTYFQNEAQLEKSRLLSDRFSAERPKGSFSTLEIQRTEQGDSAMYLCASSLAQDSPYEQYFGPGTRLTVT.